This T cell receptor beta chain appears in the sequencing data of a study of T cell responses to AZD1222 COVID-19 vaccine. This table comes from immunoSEQ multiplex PCR, and its TCRdb copy is limited to in-frame clones, with some not included. The profile shows about 150,000 clones, 80% to 95% of them singletons. Study-level results: Spike-wide coverage was observed for vaccine-associated CD4 TCRs, with dominant responses at 160-218 and 743-854. Sampling that yielded the repertoires occurred only after the peak T cell response. Baseline seropositivity occurred in only a handful of AZD1222 recipients.

Of note for this clone: Its specificity is not known.

This CDR3 comprises 15 residues. CDR1 and CDR2 (germline): SGHTA, FQGTGA. V gave up 1 base and J gave up 6 bases; unmatched junction bases: 2. This TCR came from an adult in good health. This chain joins TRBV7-3 and TRBJ2-1; 11 nucleotides match TRBD2. The sequencing used peripheral blood, collected on day 0 of AZD1222 vaccination. CDR3 amino acids: CASSLNSGGANEQFF. CDR3 sequence (DNA): TGTGCCAGCAGCTTAAATAGCGGGGGGGCCAATGAGCAGTTCTTC. Together with reference TRBV7-3 and TRBJ2-1, the CDR3 gives the full variable domain: GAGVSQTPSNKVTEKGKYVELRCDPISGHTALYWYRQSLGQGPEFLIYFQGTGAADDSGLPNDRFFAVRPEGSVSTLKIQRTERGDSAVYLCASSLNSGGANEQFFGPGTRLTVL.